In this sample, the clone carrying this T cell receptor beta chain turned up once. The CDR3 has 15 amino acids. V shed 1 base and J 5 bases; nucleotides not matched to a gene: 4. Germline V CDR1 and CDR2: MGHDK, SYGVNS. This sample is part of a study of T cells in tuberculosis. Only in-frame clones appear in the TCRdb table, and some are missing; sequencing was by immunoSEQ multiplex PCR. The sample includes tens of thousands of clones, 80% to 95% of them seen just once. The chain joins TRBV25-1 to TRBJ1-4, with TRBD1 matching 7 bases. Specimen: PBMCs. This clonotype was obtained from a donor under 30 with latent tuberculosis or without tuberculosis infection. Some clones in this sample may be carry-over from other donors' samples. The CDR3 region is CASSEWDRENEKLFF. The CDR3 DNA sequence: TGTGCCAGCAGTGAATGGGACAGAGAAAATGAAAAACTGTTTTTT.